The rows below give T cell receptor beta chains drawn from one sample of a study of blood T cell repertoires in COVID-19. The assay was immunoSEQ multiplex PCR, and TCRdb's table has in-frame clones only and misses some. This table has around 25,000 clones, 90% appearing once. Sequenced input: peripheral blood. These receptors originate from a human donor in a cohort sampled during active COVID-19. Each CDR3 is given with its conserved first and last residue. A D gene is named only where the DNA matches it firmly. Size values are once, few and many counts, or a class for expanded clones, and some rows have none.

TRBV27	.	TRBJ2-3	.	TGTGCCAGCAGACCCCGGGACAAAGGAACCGATACGCAGTATTTT	CASRPRDKGTDTQYF
TRBV5-4	once	TRBJ1-1	TRBD1	TGTGCCAGCAGCCGCGACAGGGGGGACGCTGAAGCTTTCTTT	CASSRDRGDAEAFF
TRBV11-2	.	TRBJ2-5	.	TGTGCCAGCAGCTCTGGGGGGGGCTGGGAGACCCAGTACTTC	CASSSGGGWETQYF
TRBV11-1	.	TRBJ2-1	TRBD2	TGTGCCAGCAGCTCGCGGGGGGGCCTCTACAATGAGCAGTTCTTC	CASSSRGGLYNEQFF
TRBV19	.	TRBJ1-1	.	TGTGCCAGTAGTTCCATCCTAGGCACTGAAGCTTTCTTT	CASSSILGTEAFF
TRBV11-2	.	TRBJ1-1	TRBD1	TGTGCCAGCAGCCCGACCAGGGGGGCCACTGAAGCTTTCTTT	CASSPTRGATEAFF
TRBV14	.	TRBJ2-5	TRBD2	TGTGCCAGCAGCCAAGATCGTGCTAGCGGATGGCAAGAGACCCAGTACTTC	CASSQDRASGWQETQYF
TRBV7-2	.	TRBJ2-1	TRBD1	TGTGCCAGCAGCTTGTGGACAGGGGCTGGGAATGAGCAGTTCTTC	CASSLWTGAGNEQFF
TRBV6-6	.	TRBJ1-3	.	TGTGCCAGCAGTGGAGGGCACTCTGGAAACACCATATATTTT	CASSGGHSGNTIYF
TRBV5-1	.	TRBJ1-1	.	TGCGCCAGCACCCTCGGGGGGACGAACACTGAAGCTTTCTTT	CASTLGGTNTEAFF
TRBV7-2	.	TRBJ1-3	TRBD1	TGTGCCAGCAGCCGGGACAGGGGAAGTGGAAACACCATATATTTT	CASSRDRGSGNTIYF
TRBV6-2/TRBV6-3	.	TRBJ2-2	.	TGTGCCAGCAGTCGACAGATAGTGGGAAACACCGGGGAGCTGTTTTTT	CASSRQIVGNTGELFF
TRBV7-7	.	TRBJ2-1	TRBD1	TGTGCCAGCAGCTTAGAGCCCGGGACAGTCAATGAGCAGTTCTTC	CASSLEPGTVNEQFF
TRBV28	.	TRBJ1-3	.	TGTGCCAGCAGTCGCGCTACAGGGCCTGGAAACACCATATATTTT	CASSRATGPGNTIYF
TRBV5-4	.	TRBJ2-1	.	TGTGCCAGCAGCTTGAAAGAGCCAGGTGGTAGAAATGAGCAGTTCTTC	CASSLKEPGGRNEQFF
TRBV20-1	once	TRBJ1-4	TRBD1	TGCAGTGCTAGTATGCAGACAGGGGGTGGAAAACTGTTTTTT	CSASMQTGGGKLFF